These T cell receptor beta chains were read from a single sample in a study of CD8 T cells in ankylosing spondylitis. From the 5' RACE reads, TCRdb called clonotypes with MiXCR, one entry per CDR3 protein. The top ten hold 7.5% to 9.5% of the sample, which has 250,000 to 350,000 distinct CDR3 sequences, 20% seen once. The sequencing input was blood, either unsorted or a sorted T cell fraction (not recorded which). The receptor source for this set is a male donor with ankylosing spondylitis or in good health (not recorded which). Both conserved end residues are part of each CDR3. Each record gives: clone size, V gene, J gene, D gene, CDR3 DNA, CDR3 protein. A D gene is named only where the DNA matches it firmly. Size is omitted from some rows. Given values are once, few, many or a class for expanded clones.

-	TRBV5-1	TRBJ2-5	-	TGCGCCAGCAGCTTGGTTGCGGTAGGAATCCAAGAGACCCAGTACTTC	CASSLVAVGIQETQYF
many	TRBV6-5	TRBJ1-1	-	TGTGCCAGCAGTTACATGAGGTCAGATGAAGCTTTCTTT	CASSYMRSDEAFF
-	TRBV20-1	TRBJ1-2	-	TGCAGTGCTAGTTATTCGGCAGGGATGTCCAACTATGGCTACACCTTC	CSASYSAGMSNYGYTF
few	TRBV20-1	TRBJ2-5	-	TGCAGTGCTAGGACACAGGTTGACCAAGAGACCCAGTACTTC	CSARTQVDQETQYF
few	TRBV5-1	TRBJ2-5	TRBD2	TGCGCCAGCAGGGGACTAGCGGGGCAAGAGACCCAGTACTTC	CASRGLAGQETQYF
-	TRBV10-3	TRBJ1-5	-	TGTGCCATCAGTGATGCAGGTAATAGCAATCAGCCCCAGCATTTT	CAISDAGNSNQPQHF
few	TRBV9	TRBJ1-1	TRBD1	TGTGCCAGCAGCGTAGGGACAGGAGCAATCTTGAACACTGAAGCTTTCTTT	CASSVGTGAILNTEAFF
-	TRBV10-3	TRBJ1-5	-	TGTGCCATCGGGGGTGAGGGGAATCAGCCCCAGCATTTT	CAIGGEGNQPQHF
few	TRBV3-1	TRBJ1-5	TRBD1	TGTGCCAGCAGCCCGGACAGGAACAATCAGCCCCAGCATTTT	CASSPDRNNQPQHF
-	TRBV29-1	TRBJ2-1	TRBD1	TGCAGCGTTGTCCCGACAGGGGGCTTTTGGGATGAGCAGTTCTTC	CSVVPTGGFWDEQFF
few	TRBV20-1	TRBJ2-1	-	TGCAGTGCTAGGGCTAGCTTCTCCTACAATGAGCAGTTCTTC	CSARASFSYNEQFF
-	TRBV7-9	TRBJ1-2	-	TGTGCCAGCAGCTTAGCCACAGCCTCGTACTATGGCTACACCTTC	CASSLATASYYGYTF
once	TRBV7-8	TRBJ2-2	-	TGTGCCAGCAGGAATTTGGACGGGGGCGGTGGTAACACCGGGGAGCTGTTTTTT	CASRNLDGGGGNTGELFF
-	TRBV29-1	TRBJ2-3	-	TGCAGCGTCCTCGGCACGAGCGGCACGAATGAGAGGTTGTATTTT	CSVLGTSGTNERLYF
-	TRBV9	TRBJ2-1	-	TGTGCCAGCAGCGTACGGGACCAAGGAATCTACAATGAGCAGTTCTTC	CASSVRDQGIYNEQFF
many	TRBV20-1	TRBJ2-5	TRBD2	TGCAGTGCTAGAGACAGACTAGCGGGCCTCCAAGAGACCCAGTACTTC	CSARDRLAGLQETQYF
-	TRBV3-1	TRBJ2-3	TRBD2	TGTGCCAGCAGCCAAGACGGGAGGGGGGCAGATACGCAGTATTTT	CASSQDGRGADTQYF
-	TRBV28	TRBJ1-2	-	TGTGCCAGCAGTTTTGGGGGGGACACGACGGGCTTC	CASSFGGDTTGF
few	TRBV6-1	TRBJ2-2	-	TGTGCCAGCAGTGGCGCTTGGGGCACTAACACCGGGGAGCTGTTTTTT	CASSGAWGTNTGELFF
few	TRBV5-8	TRBJ1-5	-	TGTGCCAGCAGCTTCGGGGACTCAAGCAATCAGCCCCAGCATTTT	CASSFGDSSNQPQHF
-	TRBV6-5	TRBJ1-3	-	TGTGCCAGCACCGACTCTGGAAACACCATATATTTT	CASTDSGNTIYF
few	TRBV20-1	TRBJ2-5	-	TGCAGTGCCTTGGAAGAGACCCAGTACTTC	CSALEETQYF
few	TRBV5-1	TRBJ2-5	-	TGCGCCACCCAAATAAGTCCGGGGGAGACCCAGTACTTC	CATQISPGETQYF
many	TRBV7-8	TRBJ2-2	-	TGTGCCAGCAGGGAGATAGCGGAGCCCGGCACCGGGGAGCTGTTTTTT	CASREIAEPGTGELFF
-	TRBV5-1	TRBJ2-3	-	TGCGCCAGCAGCTTAAACTGGGAAGATACGCAGTATTTT	CASSLNWEDTQYF
few	TRBV20-1	TRBJ1-2	-	TGCAGTGCTAGAGTAGCGGGCGTCGATGGCTACACCTTC	CSARVAGVDGYTF
-	TRBV3-1	TRBJ1-1	TRBD1	TGTGCCAGCAGCCTAGTGGCGGGACAGGGGAAGAACACTGAAGCTTTCTTT	CASSLVAGQGKNTEAFF
few	TRBV5-1	TRBJ2-2	-	TGCGCCACCACCCTGGGCGGTCCCGGGGAGCTGTTTTTT	CATTLGGPGELFF
-	TRBV29-1	TRBJ1-5	-	TGCAGCGTCGTGCAGGGCCCTCCCGGAGGCAATCAGCCCCAGCATTTT	CSVVQGPPGGNQPQHF
-	TRBV29-1	TRBJ2-4	-	TGCAGCGTTGAGGTCCTAGCCAAAAACATTCAGTACTTC	CSVEVLAKNIQYF
-	TRBV11-2	TRBJ2-3	TRBD2	TGTGCCAGCAGCTTATTGTTGGGTAGCGGGGGGTCTGCAGATACGCAGTATTTT	CASSLLLGSGGSADTQYF
-	TRBV27	TRBJ2-3	TRBD2	TGTGCCAGCAGTGATAGTCGGGCTAGCGGGGGCGATAGCACAGATACGCAGTATTTT	CASSDSRASGGDSTDTQYF
-	TRBV5-1	TRBJ2-3	-	TGCGCCAGCAGCATATACACAGATACGCAGTATTTT	CASSIYTDTQYF
-	TRBV10-3	TRBJ1-1	-	TGTGCCATCAGACTCTCAGAGAACACTGAAGCTTTCTTT	CAIRLSENTEAFF
-	TRBV20-1	TRBJ2-1	TRBD2	TGCAGTGCCGTACTAGCGCCAAATTACAATGAGCAGTTCTTC	CSAVLAPNYNEQFF
once	TRBV3-1	TRBJ2-3	-	TGTGCCAGCAGCCAAGATTTGGGAGTGGGGACAGATACGCAGTATTTT	CASSQDLGVGTDTQYF
-	TRBV29-1	TRBJ2-1	-	TGCAGCGTTGAAGTTACGTCAAGGGTTGAGCAGTTCTTC	CSVEVTSRVEQFF
few	TRBV12-5	TRBJ1-1	-	TGTGCTAGTGCCCTGGGACTGGTGAACACTGAAGCTTTCTTT	CASALGLVNTEAFF
few	TRBV6-5	TRBJ1-5	-	TGTGCCAGCAGTTACTCGAGGGCACGGGACAATCAGCCCCAGCATTTT	CASSYSRARDNQPQHF
few	TRBV7-6	TRBJ2-3	-	TGTGCCAGCCAAGGGGGGAGCACAGATACGCAGTATTTT	CASQGGSTDTQYF
-	TRBV27	TRBJ2-6	-	TGTGCCAGCAGTTCCTCTGGGGCCAACGTCCTGACTTTC	CASSSSGANVLTF
many	TRBV6-1	TRBJ1-6	TRBD1	TGTGCCAGCGGTGGGACAGGGAATTCACCCCTCCACTTT	CASGGTGNSPLHF
few	TRBV12-3/TRBV12-4	TRBJ1-2	-	TGTGCCAGCAGTTTCGCGGATAACTATGGCTACACCTTC	CASSFADNYGYTF
-	TRBV20-1	TRBJ2-3	TRBD2	TGCAGTGCCCCCGGACGGGAACGGGCGGGGGGGCCCTACACAGATACGCAGTATTTT	CSAPGRERAGGPYTDTQYF
-	TRBV24-1	TRBJ1-5	-	TGTGCCACCAGTGATCCCGAGATCCAGCATTTT	CATSDPEIQHF
few	TRBV10-3	TRBJ1-5	TRBD1	TGTGCCATCAGTGAAGGGACAGGGGCGAATCAGCCCCAGCATTTT	CAISEGTGANQPQHF
many	TRBV20-1	TRBJ1-5	TRBD1	TGCAGTGCCCTAACTCAGGGGGCGGCCCTCCTTCAGCCCCAGCATTTT	CSALTQGAALLQPQHF
few	TRBV12-3/TRBV12-4	TRBJ2-1	TRBD1	TGTGCCAGCAGTTCCTCGTTCCGGGACAGGAGTTACAATGAGCAGTTCTTC	CASSSSFRDRSYNEQFF
few	TRBV12-3/TRBV12-4	TRBJ1-1	-	TGTGCCAGCAGTAGAGGGACGCTGAACACTGAAGCTTTCTTT	CASSRGTLNTEAFF
-	TRBV30	TRBJ1-2	-	TGTGCCTGGAGTGGAGATAACTATGGCTACACCTTC	CAWSGDNYGYTF
-	TRBV5-5	TRBJ2-1	-	TGTGCCAGCAGCTTGGATGTGAGCTCCTACAATGAGCAGTTCTTC	CASSLDVSSYNEQFF
few	TRBV12-3/TRBV12-4	TRBJ2-3	-	TGTGCCAGCAGTTTAGAGGGAGTGCGCACAGATACGCAGTATTTT	CASSLEGVRTDTQYF
-	TRBV6-2/TRBV6-3	TRBJ2-5	-	TGTGCCAGCAGTTACTCGGGACAAGACATGGAGACCCAGTACTTC	CASSYSGQDMETQYF
-	TRBV25-1	TRBJ2-3	-	TGTGCCAGTTCGGGGGGCGCAGATATGCAGTATTTT	CASSGGADMQYF
many	TRBV7-3	TRBJ2-1	TRBD2	TGTGCCAGCAGCCCCATAGCGGGGGATTACAATGAGCAGTTCTTC	CASSPIAGDYNEQFF